This T cell receptor (beta chain) came from a study of cytomegalovirus exposure and HLA in healthy donors. Study results and limitations: Rare TCR sequences predominated, though certain public TCRs were found in many donors. Researchers catalogued approximately 170 TCR beta chains as cytomegalovirus-associated.

While the first cohort had 600 to 800 subjects, the donors belonged to the separate validation cohort of over a hundred subjects. Method: immunoSEQ multiplex PCR; TCRdb's copy keeps in-frame clones and lacks some. This sample has roughly 220,000 clones; approximately 80% occur once, and the top ten carry more than 12%. Concerning this clone itself: Its antigen is still unknown.

V shed 5 bases and J shed 5 bases, with 18 bases lying between them. This CDR3 spans 15 amino acids. Germline V gene lookup returns CDR1 PRHDT and CDR2 FYEKMQ (reference sequence). Input material: PBMCs. The chain is built from TRBV13 and TRBJ1-2; D may be TRBD1 (5 bases). The clonotype comes from a woman in her thirties in good health and CMV-seropositive. CDR3 nucleotide sequence: TGTGCCAGCAGCCTCAGGGAAATAGGGAATTATGGCTACACCTTC. It codes for CASSLREIGNYGYTF.